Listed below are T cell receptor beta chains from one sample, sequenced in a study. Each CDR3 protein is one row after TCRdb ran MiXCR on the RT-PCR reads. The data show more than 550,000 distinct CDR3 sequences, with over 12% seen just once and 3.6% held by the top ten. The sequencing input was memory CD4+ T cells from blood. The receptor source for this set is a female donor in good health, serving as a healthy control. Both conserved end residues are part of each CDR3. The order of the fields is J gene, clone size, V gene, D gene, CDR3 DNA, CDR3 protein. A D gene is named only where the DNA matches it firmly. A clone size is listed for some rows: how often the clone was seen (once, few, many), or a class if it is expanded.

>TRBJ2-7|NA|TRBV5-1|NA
TGCGCCAGCAGCCCTCGACAGGATTCCTACGAGCAGTACTTC
CASSPRQDSYEQYF
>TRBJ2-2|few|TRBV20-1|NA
TGCAGTGCTAGTTTAGCACTTACCGGGGAGCTGTTTTTT
CSASLALTGELFF
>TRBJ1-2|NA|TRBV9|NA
TGTGCCAGCAGCGAGTCTGGGGCCAGCCGGGCCTGGGGCTACACCTTC
CASSESGASRAWGYTF
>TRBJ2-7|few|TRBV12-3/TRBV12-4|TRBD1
TGTGCCAGCAGTGACAGGGGGAAGATCTCCTACGAGCAGTACTTC
CASSDRGKISYEQYF
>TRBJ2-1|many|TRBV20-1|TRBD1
TGCAGTTCCGAATCGGGACAGGGGGACGATGAGCAGTTCTTC
CSSESGQGDDEQFF
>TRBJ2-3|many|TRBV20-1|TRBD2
TGCAGTGCTAGGGGGACTAGCGGGGCTACAGATACGCAGTATTTT
CSARGTSGATDTQYF
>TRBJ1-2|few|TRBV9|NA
TGTGCCAGCAGCGCGGGACGGACTAACTATGGCTACACCTTC
CASSAGRTNYGYTF
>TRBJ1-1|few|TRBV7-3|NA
TGTGCCAGCAGCTTAAAGGGGGGTGGTACTGAAGCTTTCTTT
CASSLKGGGTEAFF
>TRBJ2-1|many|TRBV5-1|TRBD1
TGCGCCAGCAGACCGACCGGGACAGGGCACAATGAGCAGTTCTTC
CASRPTGTGHNEQFF
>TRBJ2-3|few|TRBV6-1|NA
TGTGCCAGCAGTAGGGGCCTCGGGGATACGCAGTATTTT
CASSRGLGDTQYF
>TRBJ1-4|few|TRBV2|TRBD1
TGTGCCAGCAATCCTGGGACAGGGGATGAAAAACTGTTTTTT
CASNPGTGDEKLFF
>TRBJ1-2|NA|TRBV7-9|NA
TGTGCCAGCAGCCCTCGTGCCGGCGAGGGAGGTGGCTACACCTTC
CASSPRAGEGGGYTF
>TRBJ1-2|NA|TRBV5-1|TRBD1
TGCGCCAGCAGCTTGGATGGGACAGAACGGTATGGCTACACCTTC
CASSLDGTERYGYTF
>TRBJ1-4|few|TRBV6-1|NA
TGTGCCAGCAGGGACCTGGGGAACGGGCCTAATGAAAAACTGTTTTTT
CASRDLGNGPNEKLFF
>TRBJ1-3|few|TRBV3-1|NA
TGTGCCAGCAGCCAAGATGGTTTACACCGCTCTGGAAACACCATATATTTT
CASSQDGLHRSGNTIYF
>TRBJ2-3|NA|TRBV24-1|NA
TGTGCCACCAGTGATCCCACCCCCTCAGGCGGACTAGATACGCAGTATTTT
CATSDPTPSGGLDTQYF
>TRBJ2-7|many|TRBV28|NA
TGTGCCAGCAAAAAGGGGGTCCTCGAGCAGTACTTC
CASKKGVLEQYF
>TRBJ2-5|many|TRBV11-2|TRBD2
TGTGCCAGCAGCTCGGGGACTAGCGCTTATGAGACCCAGTACTTC
CASSSGTSAYETQYF
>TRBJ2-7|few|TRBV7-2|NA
TGTGCCAGCAGCCCTCCGCCCTTGTCTACCGAGCAGTACTTC
CASSPPPLSTEQYF
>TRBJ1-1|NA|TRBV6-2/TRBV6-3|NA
TGTGCCAGCAGGGCGACGGTTTTAGGAGGAGCTTTCTTT
CASRATVLGGAFF
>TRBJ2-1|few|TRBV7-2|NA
TGTGCCAGCAGCTTGATGGCCTACAATGAGCAGTTCTTC
CASSLMAYNEQFF
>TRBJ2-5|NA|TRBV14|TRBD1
TGTGCCAGTAACCCTGGGACAGGGTTCGGGCAGACCCAGTACTTC
CASNPGTGFGQTQYF
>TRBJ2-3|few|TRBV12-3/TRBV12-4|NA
TGTGCCAGCAGTTTAGACCTAAATACGCAGTGGTATTTT
CASSLDLNTQWYF
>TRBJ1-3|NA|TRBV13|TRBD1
TGTGCCAGCAGCTTGGGCAGGGGGCATGGAAACACCATATATTTT
CASSLGRGHGNTIYF
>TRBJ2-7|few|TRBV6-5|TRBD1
TGTGCCAGCAGTTTACCGGGACAGGGGGCGTACGAGCAGTACTTC
CASSLPGQGAYEQYF
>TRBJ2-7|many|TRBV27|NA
TGTGCCAGCAGCCAAACCCTAAACTACGAGCAGTACTTC
CASSQTLNYEQYF
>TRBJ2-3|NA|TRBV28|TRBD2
TGTGCCAGCAGCCCAGCGGGAGGGATCACAGATACGCAGTATTTT
CASSPAGGITDTQYF
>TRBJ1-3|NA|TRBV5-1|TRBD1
TGCGCCAGCAGCTTGTCTGGACAGGGGTTCGGTGGAAACACCATATATTTT
CASSLSGQGFGGNTIYF
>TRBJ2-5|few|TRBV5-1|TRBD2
TGCGCCAGCAGCTTGGATAGCGGGGCCCAAGAGACCCAGTACTTC
CASSLDSGAQETQYF
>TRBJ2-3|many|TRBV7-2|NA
TGTGCCAGCAGCTTAGGGAAGGCTAGCACAGATACGCAGTATTTT
CASSLGKASTDTQYF
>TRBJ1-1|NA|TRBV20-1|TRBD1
TGCAGTGCTAGAGATCTAAGACAGGGAGGGAGCACTGAAGCTTTCTTT
CSARDLRQGGSTEAFF
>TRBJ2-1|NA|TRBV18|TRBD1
TGTGCCAGCTCTGGGACAGGGGTCAGCAATGAGCAGTTCTTC
CASSGTGVSNEQFF
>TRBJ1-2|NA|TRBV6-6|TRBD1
TGTGCCAGCACCCCGGACAGGGGGCGCGGGATTGGCTATGGCTACACCTTC
CASTPDRGRGIGYGYTF
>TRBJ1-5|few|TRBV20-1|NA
TGCAGTGCTAGTGGGACACGTACGCAGCCCCAGCATTTT
CSASGTRTQPQHF
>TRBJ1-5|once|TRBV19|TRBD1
TGTGCCACCAATCCCGGGACAGATAGCAATCAGCCCCAGCATTTT
CATNPGTDSNQPQHF
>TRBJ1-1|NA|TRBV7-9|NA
TGTGCCAGCAGCTTAGCGCTGGGGAGGCTGAACACTGAAGCTTTCTTT
CASSLALGRLNTEAFF
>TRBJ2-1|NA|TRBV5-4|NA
TGTGCCAGCAGCTTAAAACGTGGTGGAAACGAGCAGTTCTTC
CASSLKRGGNEQFF
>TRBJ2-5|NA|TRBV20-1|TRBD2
TGCAGTGAAGCGGGAGGGCCTCGGGAGACCCAGTACTTC
CSEAGGPRETQYF
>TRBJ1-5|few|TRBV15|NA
TGTAGCAATCAGCCCCAGCATTTT
CSNQPQHF
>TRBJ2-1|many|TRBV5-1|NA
TGCGCCAGCAGCTTGGCGACGGGAGTTCCCGAGCAGTTCTTC
CASSLATGVPEQFF
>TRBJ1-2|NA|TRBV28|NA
TGTGCCAGCAGTTCTACAGGGCTTAATGGCTACACCTTC
CASSSTGLNGYTF
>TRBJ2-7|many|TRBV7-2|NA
TGTGCCAGCAGCTTGAGCTCCGCTCGGGGCAACGAGCAGTACTTC
CASSLSSARGNEQYF
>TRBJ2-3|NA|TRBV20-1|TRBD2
TGCAGTGCTAGGGGGCTAGCGGGTTTAGGTACGCAGTATTTT
CSARGLAGLGTQYF
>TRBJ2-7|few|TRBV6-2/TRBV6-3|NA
TGTGCCAGCACTAACAGGGTCGAGCAGTACTTC
CASTNRVEQYF
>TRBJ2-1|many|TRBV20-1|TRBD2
TGCAGTGCGCCCCCGGGGCGGGGCGGGAGTATCTATGAGCAGTTCTTC
CSAPPGRGGSIYEQFF
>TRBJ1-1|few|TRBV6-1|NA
TGTGCCAGCAGTGTAACAACGGGGGGGGAAACAGAAGCTTTCTTT
CASSVTTGGETEAFF
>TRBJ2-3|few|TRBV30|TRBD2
TGTGCCTGGGGCGATAGCGGGACCTTCAGTACGCAGTATTTT
CAWGDSGTFSTQYF
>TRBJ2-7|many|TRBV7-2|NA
TGTGCCAGCAGCCTCCAGAGCCCCCGGACGTTAAGCTCCTACGAGCAGTACTTC
CASSLQSPRTLSSYEQYF